What follows is one TCR beta chain and its context. This CDR3 has 15 residues. The V gene's germline CDR1 is SGHTA and CDR2 FQGNSA. Trimming took 0 bases from V and 0 from J, leaving 7 bases between them. This entry belongs to a study of beta chain features in type 1 diabetes. Study background: Comparable age, gender and cell yields were observed in patients relative to healthy donors.

Isolated RNA was reverse transcribed in full, so expressed TCRB transcripts were sequenced. Method: immunoSEQ multiplex PCR; TCRdb's copy keeps in-frame clones and lacks some. Of 860,000 or so clones in the sample, under 20% were seen once. Sequencing was done on a sample of naive CD4+ T cells from blood. J is TRBJ2-3 and V is TRBV7-2, with unresolved D. The clonotype originates from a woman between 18 and 29 years old in good health. The CDR3 DNA sequence: TGTGCCAGCAGCTTAGCCGGCCGTAGCACAGATACGCAGTATTTT. It translates to CASSLAGRSTDTQYF.